The subject of this entry is one T cell receptor (beta chain). The target of this receptor is not known. Base-call qualities are not available, and no considerably larger clone is one nucleotide away. On a MiSeq, deep resolution sequencing aimed for a depth between 1 in 1 million and 1 in 200,000 T cells, with each clonotype covered 10x on average. TCR beta libraries were generated with the immunoSEQ hsTCRB Kit. Concerning the study's data processing: ImmunoSEQ Data Assistant and ImmunoSEQ Analyzer were used for data analysis, and V, D and J genes were assigned according to IMGT definitions. Clonality, which ranges from 0 to 1, was calculated by subtracting the normalized Shannon entropy of productive rearrangement frequencies from one. Only overrepresented clonotypes making up at least 0.05% of the repertoire of each patient were included in the public clonotype analysis. Approximately 12 age-matched healthy donor repertoires from immuneACCESS were used as controls for clonality. TCRdb stores this immuneACCESS table with in-frame sequences only. Part of the clones is absent; in the studies checked, under half of the shortfall reflects unresolved V genes, and no reason is known for the rest. V and J calls and clone size come straight from that table; D and trimming were deduced from the DNA. The sample includes over 250,000 clones, with around 69% observed a single time. 5.6% of the sample is in the top ten clones.

The sample comes from a study of cytotoxic CD8 clonotypes in ibrutinib-treated CLL (dated by TCRdb to the early 2020s). Concerning the study at large: The cohort was composed of ten to eleven relapsed/refractory and roughly 14 treatment-naive patients; IGHV unmutated status was identified in approximately 18 patients. Partial responses were observed in about 25 patients and complete responses in 2; after a median follow-up of around 68 months, remission was maintained in approximately 15 patients and progression was observed in approximately 12. The response samples were drawn at a median of roughly eleven months into treatment, with a range of roughly 6 to 36 months. On average, each sample had approximately 250,000 productive templates and more than 75,000 productive rearrangements. Of the 85 to 90 participants in the trial, roughly 26 had longitudinal samples available. Cryopreserved peripheral blood mononuclear cells were collected at three points: before therapy, at response, and at either sustained remission or disease progression. Every remission and progressive disease sample was obtained while ibrutinib was still being received by the patients. What the authors observed across the whole study: Sampling times were not matched between sustained-remission and progressing patients, and lymph node repertoires were not studied. At ibrutinib response clonality went up, during sustained remission it held steady, and at progression it dropped back toward baseline. Baseline clonality exceeded that of age-matched healthy donors and correlated strongly with circulating CD8+ T-cell counts. Public clonotypes were rare and either shrank or stayed stable during treatment, and the rise in clonality at ibrutinib response reflected expansion of private clonotypes.

Taken from cysteine to phenylalanine, the CDR3 has 15 residues. Just CDR3 DNA is preserved here, 45 bases in frame from base 1. Taken from the germline V gene, the CDR1 and CDR2 loops are SGHTA and FQGNSA. Trimming costs V 1 base and J 4 bases, and their ends lie 11 bases apart. The time point label on this specimen signifies: progressive disease on ibrutinib. For TCR beta library preparation, roughly 2.2 micrograms of genomic DNA were isolated from cryopreserved PBMCs. Longitudinal blood samples from CLL patients on ibrutinib monotherapy were analyzed using high-throughput TCR beta sequencing. The patients took part in an open-label, single-center phase 2 trial of ibrutinib monotherapy.

The chain employs TRBV7-2 and TRBJ1-5; TRBD1 is a possible D gene, resting on 5 matching bases. The source is a human donor with chronic lymphocytic leukemia. Sample: PBMCs, taken at disease progression, from a patient treated with ibrutinib. The CDR3 amino acid sequence is: CASSLVVGGNQPQHF. The DNA sequence is TGTGCCAGCAGCTTAGTAGTGGGGGGTAATCAGCCCCAGCATTTT.